These 31 T cell receptor beta chains share one sample of origin, sequenced in a study of T cells after yellow fever vaccination. Each CDR3 protein is one row after TCRdb ran MiXCR on the 5' RACE reads. The sample includes roughly 85,000 distinct CDR3 sequences, 10% to 15% of them seen just once. The material was CD8+ T cells not binding an NS4B(214-222) dextramer, sorted from PBMCs, obtained around 3 weeks after the first yellow fever vaccination. These receptors were taken from a man between 18 and 35 years old who received the YFV17D yellow fever vaccine.

The chain uses TRBV4-1 and TRBJ1-1; D perhaps matches TRBD1 (6 bases). Per germline, CDR1 MGHRA and CDR2 YSYEKL. Trimming took off 3 bases at V and 5 bases at J, with 16 bases between the two ends. The CDR3 extends over 15 amino acids. The CDR3 here is CASSHPGGGGTEAFF. The CDR3 bases are TGCGCCAGCAGCCACCCGGGGGGAGGGGGGACTGAAGCTTTCTTT.

The chain recombines TRBV11-2 with TRBJ2-7; D ambiguous. Germline assignment: CDR1 SGHAT and CDR2 FQNNGV. This CDR3 has 11 amino acids. The V gene lost 3 bases and the J gene lost 7 bases, with 7 bases spanning the gap. The CDR3 loop reads CASSFEYEQYF. DNA of the CDR3: TGTGCCAGCAGCTTTGAATATGAGCAGTACTTC.

The chain employs TRBV7-9 and TRBJ2-2, with 7 bases fitting TRBD1. Germline V gene data show CDR1 as SEHNR and CDR2 as FQNEAQ (reference sequence). This CDR3 spans 16 amino acids. V shed 2 bases, J shed 2 bases, and the junction held 5 bases outside the gene matches. CDR3 nucleotide sequence: TGTGCCAGCAGCTTACGACAGGGCGAAAACACCGGGGAGCTGTTTTTT. This translates into CASSLRQGENTGELFF.

The chain couples TRBV19 to TRBJ1-1; D is undetermined. V dropped 5 bases and J dropped 0 bases, with 7 bases sitting between them. The germline V gene encodes CDR1 LNHDA and CDR2 SQIVND (reference sequence). CDR3 length: 13 residues. CDR3 region: CASSAGMNTEAFF. CDR3 sequence (DNA): TGTGCCAGTAGTGCGGGTATGAACACTGAAGCTTTCTTT. Full variable domain (rest looked up from reference TRBV19 and TRBJ1-1): DGGITQSPKYLFRKEGQNVTLSCEQNLNHDAMYWYRQDPGQGLRLIYYSQIVNDFQKGDIAEGYSVSREKKESFPLTVTSAQKNPTAFYLCASSAGMNTEAFFGQGTRLTVV.

This clonotype was seen a handful of times. The rearrangement links TRBV9 to TRBJ1-5, with a weak D call TRBD1 (6 bases). Trimming took off 5 bases at V and 2 bases at J, with 14 bases between the two ends. CDR1 is SGDLS and CDR2 is YYNGEE in the germline V gene. The CDR3 length is 15 residues. CDR3 protein: CASSGEGGGNQPQHF. CDR3 coding DNA: TGTGCCAGCAGTGGGGAGGGGGGCGGCAATCAGCCCCAGCATTTT.

In this sample, this clonotype turned up many times. The genes are TRBV24-1 and TRBJ2-2; weak D call: TRBD1 (7 bases). The CDR3 is 18 residues long. In germline, CDR1 is KGHDR, CDR2 SFDVKD. V gave up 4 bases and J gave up 4 bases, with 21 bases separating them. The DNA of the CDR3 is TGTGCCACCAGTGACCCTAGTGGGGGGACAGAGACCACCGGGGAGCTGTTTTTT. Residues: CATSDPSGGTETTGELFF.

The gene calls are TRBV4-1 and TRBJ2-7; TRBD2 aligns across 10 bases. The V and J ends lost 2 bases and 3 bases, in that order; junction bases with no gene match: 10. CDR1 is MGHRA, CDR2 YSYEKL, per germline. The CDR3 is 17 residues long. CDR3 protein: CASSQTATSGDNYEQYF. The CDR3 DNA sequence: TGCGCCAGCAGCCAAACTGCCACTAGCGGGGACAACTACGAGCAGTACTTC.

This clonotype was detected ten times or more. V gene TRBV4-2 combines with J gene TRBJ2-7; 9 nucleotides line up with TRBD2. Germline CDR1 LGHNA, CDR2 YNFKEQ. The V and J ends lost 1 base and 4 bases, in that order; junction bases with no gene match: 11. The CDR3 consists of 17 residues. The CDR3 protein is CASSQGLVSGGFYEQYF. The CDR3 DNA reads TGTGCCAGCAGCCAAGGGTTGGTTAGCGGGGGTTTTTACGAGCAGTACTTC.

This sequence joins TRBV6-5 and TRBJ1-2; possible D gene TRBD1, 5 bases. Between the trimmed V and J ends, which lost 0 bases and 8 bases, there was a span of 10 bases. The CDR3 extends over 13 amino acids. Germline loops: CDR1 MNHEY, CDR2 SVGAGI. As DNA, the CDR3 is TGTGCCAGCAGTTACTCCAGGGTGGGAGGCTACACCTTC. Translation: CASSYSRVGGYTF.

The chain carries TRBV20-1 and TRBJ2-5, with 9 bases identical to TRBD1. The CDR3 covers 14 residues. V was clipped by 0 bases and J by 5 bases; unmatched bases: 4. Looked up from germline, CDR1 is DFQATT and CDR2 is SNEGSKA (reference sequence). CDR3: CSARETGGMETQYF. The CDR3, as DNA: TGCAGTGCTAGAGAGACAGGGGGTATGGAGACCCAGTACTTC.

In its sample, this clonotype was seen a few times. This chain uses TRBV6-2 or TRBV6-3 with TRBJ1-1, with unresolved D. The germline V and J ends were trimmed by 2 bases and 1 base, with 5 bases remaining between them. Per the germline V gene, CDR1 is MNHEY and CDR2 is SVGEGT. The CDR3 is 13 amino acids. The DNA for the CDR3 is TGTGCCAGCAGTTACCTAGGGAACACTGAAGCTTTCTTT. It yields the protein CASSYLGNTEAFF.

This clonotype was recorded a few times. The chain is built from TRBV5-6 and TRBJ1-1; possibly TRBD1 for D (6 bases). Trimming stripped 4 bases from V and 0 bases from J, with 19 bases between. This CDR3 region has 17 residues. In germline, CDR1 is SGHDT, CDR2 YYEEEE. CDR3 coding DNA: TGTGCCAGCAGCCCAACGGGGGCAGGGTCAATGAACACTGAAGCTTTCTTT. Its protein is CASSPTGAGSMNTEAFF.

This rearrangement joins TRBV29-1 to TRBJ1-2; maybe TRBD1 (5 bases). Germline-derived CDR1 and CDR2 are SQVTM and ANQGSEA. V lost 2 bases, J lost 2 bases, and 12 bases lay in between. This CDR3 region has 14 residues. As DNA, the CDR3 is TGCAGCGTTGAAAGGGGTGGGGGAAACTATGGCTACACCTTC. Amino acid sequence: CSVERGGGNYGYTF.

This clonotype occurred a few times. The chain joins TRBV4-1 to TRBJ1-2; perhaps TRBD1 as D (5 bases). CDR3 length: 16 amino acids. Deletions cut 4 bases from V and 0 bases from J, with 15 bases between. Germline V gene sequence: CDR1 MGHRA, CDR2 YSYEKL. For the CDR3, the DNA is TGCGCCAGCAGCCCCCAGGGCAGGGAACCTAACTATGGCTACACCTTC. It encodes CASSPQGREPNYGYTF.

V and J are TRBV7-9 and TRBJ2-7; D call uncertain. CDR3 size: 12 residues. Trimming took 5 bases from V and 2 from J, leaving 7 bases between them. Germline CDR1 reads SEHNR; CDR2 reads FQNEAQ (reference sequence). The CDR3 here is CASSLRAYEQYF. The DNA for the CDR3 is TGTGCCAGCAGCCTTAGAGCCTACGAGCAGTACTTC.

The gene calls are TRBV5-4 and TRBJ2-3; 8 nucleotides align to TRBD2. With V trimmed by 4 bases and J by 5 bases, 9 bases remained unmatched. CDR1 SGHNT and CDR2 YYREEE come from the germline V gene (reference sequence). The CDR3 has 15 amino acids. The CDR3 nucleotides are TGTGCCAGCAGCACCACCGGGGGGGGAGGAGATACGCAGTATTTT. It encodes CASSTTGGGGDTQYF.

On this clonotype itself: One end of the junction fails to match germline, which may point to a read error. The chain links TRBV4-1 to TRBJ2-7; 7 bases map to TRBD1. CDR1 is MGHRA and CDR2 is YSYEKL in the germline V gene. CDR3 size: 12 residues. The CDR3 DNA sequence: TGCGCCAGCAGCCTGGACAGGCGGGTCATTTTCTTC. Translation gives CASSLDRRVIFF.

Many counts were recorded for this clonotype. The gene calls are TRBV4-1 and TRBJ2-3; D unresolved. Deletions cut 0 bases from V and 0 bases from J, with 4 bases between. CDR1 is MGHRA and CDR2 is YSYEKL in the germline V gene. The CDR3 is 14 amino acids. CDR3 sequence (DNA): TGCGCCAGCAGCCAAGACAGGAGCACAGATACGCAGTATTTT. This gives the protein CASSQDRSTDTQYF.

This clonotype was counted only a few times. The V call is TRBV7-9, the J call TRBJ2-1, with D possibly being TRBD2 (7 bases). There are 19 residues in the CDR3. Germline V gives CDR1 SEHNR, CDR2 FQNEAQ (reference sequence). Trimming removed 5 bases at V and 4 bases at J, with 27 bases between. CDR3 DNA sequence: TGTGCCAGCAGCCATCGCCTAGGGGGGGCAGACCCACTTTACAATGAGCAGTTCTTC. This codes for CASSHRLGGADPLYNEQFF.

The table lists this clonotype with a few counts. J is TRBJ2-1 and V is TRBV24-1, with TRBD1 matching 7 bases. Germline CDR1 is KGHDR and CDR2 is SFDVKD. The CDR3 consists of 17 residues. The ends lost 3 bases at V and 1 base at J; junction bases unmatched: 8. The CDR3 sequence is CATSDRKQGFSYNEQFF. As DNA, the CDR3 is TGTGCCACCAGTGATCGAAAACAGGGGTTTTCCTACAATGAGCAGTTCTTC.

This clonotype came up a few times. The CDR3 reads CASSSLAGGPDTQYF. DNA of the CDR3: TGTGCCAGCAGCTCTCTAGCGGGGGGGCCAGATACGCAGTATTTT. This chain connects TRBV5-4 to TRBJ2-3, with TRBD2 identical over 12 bases. J was trimmed by 4 bases and V by 3 bases; bases with no gene match: 3. The CDR3 has 15 residues. Germline V gene lookup returns CDR1 SGHNT and CDR2 YYREEE (reference sequence).

The rearrangement joins TRBV28 to TRBJ1-4; no reliable D call. V was trimmed by 5 bases and J by 11 bases, leaving 12 bases between them. This CDR3 contains 12 residues. CDR1 is MDHEN and CDR2 is SYDVKM in the germline V gene. In nucleotides, the CDR3 is TGTGCCAGCAGTCAAATCGACGTTAAACTGTTTTTT. This translates into CASSQIDVKLFF.

This clonotype has a handful of counts. V gene TRBV11-2 combines with J gene TRBJ2-6; maybe TRBD1 (5 bases). Germline V gene data show CDR1 as SGHAT and CDR2 as FQNNGV. Trimming took 0 bases from V and 4 from J, leaving 10 bases between them. This CDR3 spans 16 amino acids. CDR3 amino acids: CASSLDSPGGANVLTF. CDR3 sequence (DNA): TGTGCCAGCAGCTTAGACAGCCCAGGGGGGGCCAACGTCCTGACTTTC.

The CDR3 nucleotides read TGTGCCAGCAGCCAGCGGGTTGCTAATGAAAAACTGTTTTTT. This codes for CASSQRVANEKLFF. The V call is TRBV7-6, the J call TRBJ1-4; D is unresolved. Trimming cost V 5 bases and J 3 bases, with 10 bases left between them. The CDR3 sequence is 14 residues long. CDR1 is SGHVS, CDR2 FNYEAQ, per germline.

The V call is TRBV12-3 or TRBV12-4, the J call TRBJ2-1; D might be TRBD2 (5 bases). V was cut by 3 bases and J by 3 bases, with 9 bases left in between. This CDR3 contains 14 residues. CDR3 loop: CASSFGVSYNEQFF. The CDR3 DNA is TGTGCCAGCAGTTTCGGGGTTAGCTACAATGAGCAGTTCTTC.

This clonotype was observed a few times. This sequence joins TRBV7-2 and TRBJ2-2, with 10 nucleotides matching TRBD2. Germline loops: CDR1 SGHTA, CDR2 FQGNSA. The length of the CDR3 is 18 residues. With 2 bases clipped from V and 1 base from J, the junction kept 7 bases outside the gene matches. CDR3: CASSLSSSGGGNTGELFF. In DNA form, the CDR3 reads TGTGCCAGCAGCTTATCGTCCAGCGGGGGGGGGAACACCGGGGAGCTGTTTTTT.

The chain couples TRBV20-1 to TRBJ2-1; a weak D match, TRBD1 (5 bases). The ends were cut back, 1 base at V and 6 bases at J, with 16 bases in the middle. CDR1 is DFQATT, CDR2 SNEGSKA, per germline (reference sequence). This CDR3 has 15 residues. The CDR3 DNA follows: TGCAGTGCTAGAGGGTATGGGGCTGGTGTCAATGAGCAGTTCTTC. It is translated as CSARGYGAGVNEQFF.

The chain carries TRBV7-2 and TRBJ2-7; maybe TRBD1 (5 bases). There are 15 residues in the CDR3. Germline V lookup: CDR1 SGHTA, CDR2 FQGNSA. Between the trimmed V and J ends, which lost 4 bases and 2 bases, there was a span of 15 bases. DNA for the CDR3: TGTGCCAGCAGCTGGGCGGCTAGGGGCCCCTACGAGCAGTACTTC. This translates into CASSWAARGPYEQYF.

There are many counts of this clonotype. J is TRBJ2-2 and V is TRBV6-5; D uncertain. Per germline, CDR1 MNHEY and CDR2 SVGAGI. This CDR3 is 16 amino acids long. V lost 2 bases and J lost 1, with 11 bases in between. The CDR3 region has the DNA TGTGCCAGCAGTTACGACACCGCTCTGAACACCGGGGAGCTGTTTTTT. This gives the protein CASSYDTALNTGELFF.

This clonotype was recorded many times. CDR3: CASSPTGNGQPQHF. Written as DNA, the CDR3 is TGTGCCAGCAGCCCTACAGGGAACGGGCAGCCCCAGCATTTT. The chain couples TRBV12-3 or TRBV12-4 to TRBJ1-5, with TRBD1 as a possible D gene (6 bases). V lost 6 bases and J lost 7, with 16 bases in between. The CDR3 sequence is 14 residues long.

The CDR3 DNA reads TGTGCCAGCAGCTTAGGCAGGGGCGATGAGCAGTTCTTC. It encodes CASSLGRGDEQFF. This rearrangement joins TRBV7-6 to TRBJ2-1, with D perhaps TRBD1 (6 bases). V was pared by 1 base and J by 8 bases, with 9 bases between. This CDR3 is built from 13 residues. CDR1 is SGHVS, CDR2 FNYEAQ, per germline.